This T cell receptor beta chain was recorded in a study of blood T cell repertoires in COVID-19. About the research overall: Samples taken during acute and convalescent COVID-19 were collected in the United States, Italy and Spain. Sample material is recorded as cDNA or gDNA derived from T cells, B-cell-depleted T cells, or PBMCs.

This CDR3 spans 13 amino acids. V was pared by 7 bases and J by 8 bases, with 6 bases of the junction left unmatched. Looked up from germline, CDR1 is LNHDA and CDR2 is SQIVND (reference sequence). In the authors' methods: Researchers report that nucleated cell counts were estimated from reference gene primer amplification. TCRdb's table, derived via immunoSEQ multiplex PCR, lists solely in-frame clones and lacks some. Clone size and V and J calls were adopted from that table, with D and trimming inferred from the DNA. The sample carries some 230,000 clones, approximately 90% recorded once. As regards this clone: This sample also contains other DNA sequences that code for the same CDR3.

The sample was peripheral blood. J is TRBJ2-1 and V is TRBV19, with 9 bases fitting TRBD2. This sequence originates from a woman aged 50 to 60 with COVID-19, enrolled during active disease. The CDR3 is CASNGGGAHEQFF. CDR3 in DNA: TGTGCCAGTAACGGCGGGGGGGCCCATGAGCAGTTCTTC.